Shown below are 28 T cell receptor beta chains from a single sample sequenced in a study of T cell repertoires in cytomegalovirus infection. Antigen specificity for these receptors is unknown. One entry per CDR3 protein, called by TCRdb with MiXCR from the reads. The top ten clones hold 59% of a sample with 60,000 to 75,000 distinct CDR3 sequences, 28% of them seen once. This sample comprised CD8+ T cells from cultured PBMCs, obtained from culture after CMV antigen stimulation. These receptors came from a human donor in good health (CMV status not recorded). Some clones in this sample may be carry-over from other donors' samples.

This clonotype has a handful of counts. This chain connects TRBV10-2 to TRBJ2-3; a weak D match, TRBD2 (5 bases). The V end was cut by 1 base, the J end by 2 bases, with 19 bases between. Germline V gene sequence: CDR1 WSHSY, CDR2 SAAADI. CDR3 length: 18 residues. The CDR3 region has the DNA TGCGCCAGCAGTGAGTTAGGTCTAGCCGATCAATACACAGATACGCAGTATTTT. Translation: CASSELGLADQYTDTQYF.

A few counts support this clonotype. In nucleotides, the CDR3 is TGTGCCAGCACTAGGACTAGCTTCGGCGCAGATACGCAGTATTTT. Translation: CASTRTSFGADTQYF. The J gene is TRBJ2-3, the V gene TRBV6-2 or TRBV6-3, with 8 bases aligning to TRBD2. CDR1 is MNHEY, CDR2 SVGEGT, per germline. V dropped 7 bases and J dropped 4; count of bases not matched to a gene: 10. CDR3 size: 15 residues.

This clonotype appeared a few times. This rearrangement joins TRBV6-5 to TRBJ2-3; D remains unclear. V lost 6 bases to trimming and J lost 4 bases, with 8 bases between them. The CDR3 runs 12 residues. The germline gives CDR1 MNHEY, CDR2 SVGAGI. Here the CDR3 reads CASSPMADTQYF. In DNA, the CDR3 is TGTGCCAGCAGCCCCATGGCAGATACGCAGTATTTT.

The chain's CDR3 is CASSFLNLAGDTDTQYF. The DNA for the CDR3 is TGTGCCAGCAGCTTCTTGAATCTGGCGGGAGACACAGATACGCAGTATTTT. V and J are TRBV13 and TRBJ2-3; 7 positions match TRBD2. This CDR3 is built from 17 residues. J gave up 2 bases and V 3 bases, and 11 bases lay outside the gene matches. Per the germline V gene, CDR1 is PRHDT and CDR2 is FYEKMQ (reference sequence).

This clonotype was seen more than once but under ten times. The chain uses TRBV12-3 or TRBV12-4 and TRBJ2-1, with D possibly TRBD2 on 6 matching bases. This CDR3 has 12 residues. Trimming pared 6 bases from V and 10 bases from J, leaving 13 bases between. The CDR3 region is CASRDAGSEQFF. DNA of the CDR3: TGTGCCAGCAGGGACGCCGGGAGCGAGCAGTTCTTC.

This clonotype was seen many times. The chain recombines TRBV20-1 with TRBJ2-5, with 7 nucleotides matching TRBD2. V shed 4 bases, J shed 5 bases, and the junction held 7 bases outside the gene matches. Looked up from germline, CDR1 is DFQATT and CDR2 is SNEGSKA (reference sequence). The CDR3 length is 13 residues. The CDR3 reads CSAKAGEYETQYF. CDR3 DNA: TGCAGTGCTAAGGCGGGAGAATACGAGACCCAGTACTTC.

This clonotype has a handful of counts. The chain recombines TRBV7-9 with TRBJ2-1, with D unclear. This CDR3 contains 16 residues. Looked up from germline, CDR1 is SEHNR and CDR2 is FQNEAQ (reference sequence). The V end was cut by 4 bases, the J end by 0 bases, with 13 bases between. CDR3 nucleotide sequence: TGTGCCAGCAGCTCCACAGCCTCAAGCTCCTACAATGAGCAGTTCTTC. Translating it yields CASSSTASSSYNEQFF.

V usage is TRBV6-1 and J usage is TRBJ2-2; D uncertain. Trimming left V 2 bases short and J 4 bases short, with 8 bases between. Germline loops: CDR1 MNHNS, CDR2 SASEGT. This CDR3 contains 14 residues. In DNA form, the CDR3 reads TGTGCCAGCAGTGAACATGAGGTCACCGGGGAGCTGTTTTTT. Translation gives CASSEHEVTGELFF.

The chain carries TRBV27 and TRBJ2-7, with 11 bases lining up with TRBD2. This CDR3 has 15 residues. In germline, CDR1 is MNHEY, CDR2 SMNVEV (reference sequence). After removal of 6 bases from V and 3 bases from J, the junction contained 7 bases not matched to a gene. The CDR3: CASRLAGGNFYEQYF. CDR3 DNA: TGTGCCAGCAGGTTAGCGGGGGGGAACTTCTACGAGCAGTACTTC.

This clonotype was detected only a few times. V gene TRBV4-3 combines with J gene TRBJ2-7; D might be TRBD2 (6 bases). The CDR3 has 15 residues. Germline V CDR1 and CDR2: LGHNA, YSLEER. Trimming left V 0 bases short and J 0 bases short, with 9 bases between. The CDR3 DNA follows: TGCGCCAGCAGCCAAGATTTAGCGGCCTCCTACGAGCAGTACTTC. Its protein product is CASSQDLAASYEQYF.

This clonotype was recorded a few times. This rearrangement joins TRBV19 to TRBJ1-6; 8 nucleotides line up with TRBD1. J was trimmed by 10 bases and V by 1 base; bases with no gene match: 12. The CDR3 has 17 amino acids. CDR1 is LNHDA and CDR2 is SQIVND in the germline V gene (reference sequence). The DNA for the CDR3 is TGTGCCAGTAGTATAGCCCGGACAGGGAATGCGAACTCACCCCTCCACTTT. Encoded protein: CASSIARTGNANSPLHF.

The chain has TRBV28 and TRBJ1-6, with 7 bases identical to TRBD1. The junction had 7 bases not matched to a gene; V was cut back by 5 bases and J by 0 bases. This CDR3 region has 17 residues. CDR1 is MDHEN, CDR2 SYDVKM, per germline. This CDR3 reads CASSQGQISSYNSPLHF. CDR3 DNA: TGTGCCAGCAGTCAGGGACAGATCAGCTCCTATAATTCACCCCTCCACTTT.

The chain carries TRBV15 and TRBJ2-1; 11 bases are shared with TRBD1. This CDR3 has 15 amino acids. Germline V gene sequence: CDR1 LNHNV, CDR2 YYDKDF (reference sequence). The junction had 7 bases not matched to a gene; V was cut back by 5 bases and J by 7 bases. The CDR3 loop reads CATSPGDRGGNEQFF. The CDR3 nucleotides read TGTGCCACCAGCCCGGGGGACAGGGGGGGGAATGAGCAGTTCTTC.

This clonotype was recorded many times. CDR3 nucleotides: TGTGCCAGCAGCTTGGACTCAGGGGGGGCCGATGGAAATGAGCAGTTCTTC. Translating it yields CASSLDSGGADGNEQFF. The chain combines TRBV5-4 with TRBJ2-1, with D perhaps matching TRBD1 or TRBD2 (7 bases each). Germline lookup yields CDR1 SGHNT and CDR2 YYREEE (reference sequence). Trimming pared 0 bases from V and 7 bases from J, leaving 20 bases between. This CDR3 is built from 17 residues.

This clonotype occurred many times. The chain is built from TRBV29-1 and TRBJ1-2, with D unclear. Trimming took off 1 base at V and 2 bases at J, with 8 bases between the two ends. This CDR3 has 13 amino acids. Germline CDR1 and CDR2: SQVTM and ANQGSEA. CDR3 nucleotide sequence: TGCAGCGTTGAAGCGGCCTCGAACTATGGCTACACCTTC. Translation gives CSVEAASNYGYTF.

V usage is TRBV11-2 and J usage is TRBJ1-1; D unclear. The length of the CDR3 is 15 residues. Per germline, CDR1 SGHAT and CDR2 FQNNGV. V lost 0 bases to trimming and J lost 6 bases, with 14 bases between them. The CDR3 DNA follows: TGTGCCAGCAGCTTAGATCGCAGACTAAACCCTGAAGCTTTCTTT. Translated, it gives CASSLDRRLNPEAFF.

This clonotype was detected only a few times. The CDR3 sequence is CASSQDKIPPKLAGGYNEQFF. The CDR3 nucleotides read TGTGCCAGCAGCCAAGACAAAATCCCCCCAAAACTAGCGGGAGGCTACAATGAGCAGTTCTTC. The rearrangement uses TRBV4-2 and TRBJ2-1; 12 bases match TRBD2. This CDR3 comprises 21 residues. V lost 0 bases to trimming and J lost 3 bases; unmatched junction nucleotides: 15. Germline CDR1 LGHNA, CDR2 YNFKEQ.

The chain has TRBV7-9 and TRBJ2-2, with D hard to call. The CDR3 length is 12 residues. The germline V gene encodes CDR1 SEHNR and CDR2 FQNEAQ (reference sequence). Trimming cost V 5 bases and J 7 bases, with 8 bases left between them. DNA of the CDR3: TGTGCCAGCAGCCATTTAGGCGGGGAGCTGTTTTTT. As protein: CASSHLGGELFF.

This clonotype was detected ten times or more. This chain uses TRBV11-2 with TRBJ1-4; D uncertain. Deletions cut 5 bases from V and 10 bases from J, with 14 bases between. Germline CDR1 SGHAT, CDR2 FQNNGV. This CDR3 contains 13 residues. CDR3 sequence (DNA): TGTGCCAGCAGCCAGATTAGTGGAGGAAAACTGTTTTTT. It codes for CASSQISGGKLFF.

The V and J genes are TRBV12-3 or TRBV12-4 and TRBJ2-5, with 7 bases lining up with TRBD1. CDR3 length: 14 residues. V lost 4 bases and J lost 2; bases outside the gene matches: 4. CDR3 loop: CASSSGQEQETQYF. The CDR3 DNA sequence: TGTGCCAGCAGTTCAGGACAGGAACAAGAGACCCAGTACTTC.

The rearrangement joins TRBV19 to TRBJ2-2; D is uncertain. Germline V gives CDR1 LNHDA, CDR2 SQIVND (reference sequence). The germline V and J ends were trimmed by 5 bases and 1 base, with 14 bases remaining between them. The CDR3 loop spans 16 amino acids. CDR3 in DNA: TGTGCCAGTAGTCCCGAAGGTTCCCTGAACACCGGGGAGCTGTTTTTT. Amino acids: CASSPEGSLNTGELFF.

This clonotype was recorded at least ten times. This chain links TRBV7-9 with TRBJ2-2, with 10 nucleotides matching TRBD1. CDR3 size: 16 residues. Losses at the gene ends were 4 bases for V and 6 bases for J; bases not matched to a gene: 8. From germline, CDR1 is SEHNR and CDR2 FQNEAQ (reference sequence). The CDR3: CASSSTGTGVAGELFF. The CDR3, as DNA: TGTGCCAGCAGCTCGACCGGGACAGGGGTTGCCGGGGAGCTGTTTTTT. The whole variable domain, remainder taken from reference TRBV7-9 and TRBJ2-2, is DTGVSQNPRHKITKRGQNVTFRCDPISEHNRLYWYRQTLGQGPEFLTYFQNEAQLEKSRLLSDRFSAERPKGSFSTLEIQRTEQGDSAMYLCASSSTGTGVAGELFFGEGSRLTVL.

There are a few counts of this clonotype. The chain employs TRBV6-2 or TRBV6-3 and TRBJ2-1, with no clear D. This CDR3 is built from 14 residues. The V end was cut by 0 bases, the J end by 4 bases, with 7 bases between. Germline values: CDR1 MNHEY, CDR2 SVGEGT. The CDR3: CASSYSLGYNEQFF. Written as DNA, the CDR3 is TGTGCCAGCAGTTACTCTCTAGGATACAATGAGCAGTTCTTC.

The rearrangement uses TRBV7-6 and TRBJ2-5; 8 bases are shared with TRBD2. Germline CDR1 SGHVS, CDR2 FNYEAQ. Trimming took 6 bases from V and 5 from J; bases not matched to a gene: 8. There are 14 residues in the CDR3. CDR3 sequence (DNA): TGTGCCAGCAGGAACGGGGGGGCCGGTGAGACCCAGTACTTC. It codes for CASRNGGAGETQYF.

V usage is TRBV4-1 and J usage is TRBJ2-1; D may be TRBD2 (5 bases). Deletions cut 4 bases from V and 4 bases from J, with 14 bases between. Germline V gene lookup returns CDR1 MGHRA and CDR2 YSYEKL. The CDR3 is 15 amino acids. CDR3 in DNA: TGCGCCAGCAGCCCCGGAGTAGCGCAATACAATGAGCAGTTCTTC. It is translated as CASSPGVAQYNEQFF.

In its sample, this clonotype was seen many times. The chain uses TRBV2 and TRBJ2-3; TRBD1 matches at 8 bases. With V trimmed by 5 bases and J by 2 bases, 6 bases remained unmatched. Germline V gene lookup returns CDR1 SNHLY and CDR2 FYNNEI. The CDR3 totals 15 residues. The CDR3: CASSPGQGNTDTQYF. CDR3 in DNA: TGTGCCAGCAGTCCAGGACAGGGCAACACAGATACGCAGTATTTT.

This clonotype was picked up a small number of times. CDR3 nucleotides: TGCGCCAGCAGCCAAGATAGGGAACGGGGCACTGAAGCTTTCTTT. Its protein is CASSQDRERGTEAFF. This chain connects TRBV4-1 to TRBJ1-1; the D is unclear. Trimming took 0 bases from V and 4 from J, leaving 12 bases between them. The CDR3 sequence is 15 residues long. CDR1 is MGHRA, CDR2 YSYEKL, per germline.

V gene TRBV12-3 or TRBV12-4 combines with J gene TRBJ1-2, with D unresolved. The CDR3 is made up of 13 amino acids. V lost 3 bases to trimming and J lost 2 bases, with 7 bases between them. Here the CDR3 reads CASSFLVNYGYTF. CDR3 nucleotide sequence: TGTGCCAGCAGTTTTTTGGTGAACTATGGCTACACCTTC.